Below are 13 T cell receptor beta chains sequenced from a single sample in a study of beta chain features in type 1 diabetes. Whole-study results and caveats: TCRB CDR3 length was moderately but significantly reduced in all four CD4+ subsets of Type 1 diabetes patients.

Sequencing targeted expressed TCRB transcripts, as all isolated RNA had been reverse transcribed. Sequencing was performed with immunoSEQ multiplex PCR; in TCRdb, only in-frame clones are kept and a portion is missing. The sample includes under 850,000 clones, around 15% of them seen just once. Which antigens these TCRs recognize remains unknown. Sequencing input: naive CD4+ T cells from blood. Source of these receptors: a young man with type 1 diabetes.

Only a few counts were recorded for this clone. The chain employs TRBV2 and TRBJ2-7, with TRBD1 as a possible D gene (6 bases). This CDR3 is 14 amino acids long. V was clipped by 4 bases and J by 1 base, with 11 bases between them. CDR1 SNHLY and CDR2 FYNNEI come from the germline V gene. CDR3: CASSGQVASYEQYF. The CDR3 DNA reads TGTGCCAGCAGTGGACAGGTCGCTTCCTACGAGCAGTACTTC.

This clone was detected only a few times. Mismatch with germline at one junction end may stem from a read error. The chain uses TRBV7-8 and TRBJ2-6; D is unclear. The CDR3 consists of 15 residues. Germline loops: CDR1 SGHVS, CDR2 FQNEAQ. The CDR3 DNA follows: TGTGCCAGCACCTTAGGGCGGACTGGGGCCAACGTCCTGACTTTC. It yields the protein CASTLGRTGANVLTF.

V gene TRBV30 combines with J gene TRBJ1-1, with D possibly TRBD1 on 5 matching bases. Germline assignment: CDR1 GTSNPN and CDR2 SVGIG (reference sequence). Trimming cost V 3 bases and J 12 bases, with 20 bases left between them. CDR3 size: 13 residues. CDR3 DNA sequence: TGTGCCTGGAGCGGGGGAGGGGAAGATAAGACTTTCTTT. Translation: CAWSGGGEDKTFF.

This clone was observed a handful of times. Within the sample, other DNA sequences also encode this same CDR3. The chain carries TRBV5-1 and TRBJ2-5; D call uncertain. Trimming left V 2 bases short and J 4 bases short, with 9 bases between. CDR1 is SGHRS and CDR2 is YFSETQ in the germline V gene. This CDR3 contains 13 residues. Here the CDR3 reads CASSLGPGETQYF. In DNA form, the CDR3 reads TGCGCCAGCAGCTTAGGACCAGGAGAGACCCAGTACTTC.

This clone came up a few times. The identical CDR3 is also encoded by other nucleotide sequences in the sample. This chain uses TRBV30 with TRBJ2-1, with 8 bases that match TRBD1. The CDR3 loop spans 12 amino acids. Trimming cost V 3 bases and J 7 bases; bases outside gene matches: 2. Looked up from germline, CDR1 is GTSNPN and CDR2 is SVGIG (reference sequence). CDR3 sequence: CAWSRQGNEQFF. As DNA, the CDR3 is TGTGCCTGGAGCCGACAGGGGAATGAGCAGTTCTTC.

This chain links TRBV10-1 with TRBJ2-5; 9 nucleotides line up with TRBD1. CDR3 length equals 17 residues. The V segment lost 6 bases and the J segment 2 bases; nucleotides outside the gene matches: 13. Germline CDR1 reads WNHNN; CDR2 reads SYGVQD (reference sequence). The CDR3 sequence is CASSAGQGKGLQETQYF. CDR3 nucleotide sequence: TGCGCCAGCAGCGCCGGACAGGGGAAGGGGCTACAAGAGACCCAGTACTTC.

V gene TRBV10-3 combines with J gene TRBJ1-6; 8 nucleotides line up with TRBD1. With V trimmed by 8 bases and J by 5 bases, 2 bases remained unmatched. This CDR3 is built from 13 residues. Germline CDR1 reads ENHRY; CDR2 reads SYGVKD. The CDR3 nucleotides are TGTGCCATCGGACAGGGTAATAATTCACCCCTCCACTTT. Its protein product is CAIGQGNNSPLHF.

This clone was seen a handful of times. The CDR3 region is CASSIDPFPETQYF. As DNA, the CDR3 is TGTGCCAGTAGTATAGATCCTTTCCCAGAGACCCAGTACTTC. The J gene is TRBJ2-5, the V gene TRBV19; D is unresolved. The CDR3 consists of 14 residues. Trimming shortened V by 0 bases and J by 4 bases, and 9 bases separated the two germline ends. Germline CDR1 LNHDA, CDR2 SQIVND (reference sequence).

The rearrangement links TRBV28 to TRBJ2-7; weak D call: TRBD2 (5 bases). The CDR3 totals 12 residues. CDR1 and CDR2 from the germline V gene are MDHEN and SYDVKM. V lost 2 bases to trimming and J lost 7 bases, with 9 bases between them. Here the CDR3 DNA reads TGTGCCAGCAGTTTAATTCGGGGAGAGCAGTACTTC. Translating gives CASSLIRGEQYF.

This chain's CDR3 is CASSPWTGGGYTF. DNA for the CDR3: TGTGCCAGCTCACCCTGGACAGGGGGTGGCTACACCTTC. V is TRBV18 and J is TRBJ1-2; 10 bases are shared with TRBD1. J gave up 7 bases and V 3 bases, and 2 bases lay outside the gene matches. The germline gives CDR1 KGHSH, CDR2 LQKENI. The CDR3 totals 13 residues. Full variable domain (outside the CDR3, taken from reference TRBV18 and TRBJ1-2): NAGVMQNPRHLVRRRGQEARLRCSPMKGHSHVYWYRQLPEEGLKFMVYLQKENIIDESGMPKERFSAEFPKEGPSILRIQQVVRGDSAAYFCASSPWTGGGYTFGSGTRLTVV.

The CDR3 sequence: CASSQGGGPSNQPQHF. The CDR3 coding sequence is TGCGCCAGCAGCCAAGGTGGAGGGCCTAGCAATCAGCCCCAGCATTTT. The chain couples TRBV4-1 to TRBJ1-5; D is unclear. The CDR3 contains 16 residues. V gave up 1 base and J gave up 0 bases, with 10 bases separating them. Germline V gene data show CDR1 as MGHRA and CDR2 as YSYEKL.

The V and J genes are TRBV7-3 and TRBJ2-5; TRBD2 agrees at 10 bases. Trimming at V came to 5 bases and at J to 2 bases, leaving 11 bases not matched to a gene. CDR3 length equals 17 residues. The germline V gene has CDR1 SGHTA and CDR2 FQGTGA. CDR3 nucleotide sequence: TGTGCCAGCAGCCGATGGGGTGGGACTAGCGATCAAGAGACCCAGTACTTC. Its protein product is CASSRWGGTSDQETQYF.

The chain has TRBV5-1 and TRBJ2-5; unclear D gene. The V end lost 4 bases, the J end lost 7 bases, and 14 bases lay between the germline ends. Per the germline V gene, CDR1 is SGHRS and CDR2 is YFSETQ. The CDR3 totals 13 residues. The CDR3, as DNA: TGCGCCAGCAGCGGATATGGGGAAGGGACCCAGTACTTC. It encodes CASSGYGEGTQYF.